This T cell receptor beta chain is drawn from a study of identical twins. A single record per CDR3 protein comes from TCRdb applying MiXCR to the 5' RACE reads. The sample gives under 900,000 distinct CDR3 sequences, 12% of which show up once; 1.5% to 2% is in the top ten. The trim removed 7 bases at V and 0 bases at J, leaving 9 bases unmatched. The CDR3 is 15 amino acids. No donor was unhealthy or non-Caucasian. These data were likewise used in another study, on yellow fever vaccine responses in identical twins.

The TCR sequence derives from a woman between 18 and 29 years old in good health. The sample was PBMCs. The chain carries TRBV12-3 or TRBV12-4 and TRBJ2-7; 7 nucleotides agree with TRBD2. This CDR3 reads CASTWGGVSSYEQYF. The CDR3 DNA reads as TGTGCCAGCACCTGGGGGGGGGTTAGCTCCTACGAGCAGTACTTC.